This T cell receptor (beta chain) was captured by sequencing in a study of blood T cells in healthy people across ages. Findings and caveats of the study: More naive CD4+ cells and higher diversity were found in long-lived than in aged donors.

The CDR3 extends over 13 amino acids. V shed 7 bases and J shed 0 bases, with 13 bases lying between them. Germline assignment: CDR1 DFQATT and CDR2 SNEGSKA (reference sequence). This clonotype was counted only a few times. The antigen is undetermined. Using a J-beta primer mix together with a sample-barcoded 5' primer, a second PCR was run for roughly 7 to 12 cycles. MiXCR, run by TCRdb on the 5' RACE reads, gives a single entry per CDR3 protein. The sample records 550,000 to 600,000 distinct CDR3 sequences, 40% to 55% being singletons. The source material was blood. This sequence was found in a man of 80 years or more in good health. The V and J genes are TRBV20-1 and TRBJ2-7, with D perhaps TRBD1 (5 bases). CDR3 region: CSVQGLGSYEQYF. CDR3 DNA: TGCAGTGTTCAGGGTTTGGGCTCCTACGAGCAGTACTTC.